One sample yielded the 13 T cell receptor beta chains listed below, sequenced in a study of T cell responses to AZD1222 COVID-19 vaccine. Profiling relied on immunoSEQ multiplex PCR, and the TCRdb table lists in-frame clones only, not all of them. This sample yields 180,000 or so clones, of which roughly 92% are seen a single time; approximately 1.6% belongs to the top ten. The sample was peripheral blood, taken 28 days after the second AZD1222 dose. The source is an adult who received the AZD1222 COVID-19 vaccine.

The V gene is TRBV14, the J gene TRBJ2-3; 7 nucleotides agree with TRBD2. The CDR3 spans 14 residues. Germline CDR1 and CDR2: SGHDN and FVKESK. Trimming cost V 4 bases and J 6 bases; bases outside gene matches: 7. DNA of the CDR3: TGTGCCAGCAGCCTACGGGGAGGGGCGGATACGCAGTATTTT. Translated, it gives CASSLRGGADTQYF. Complete variable domain (other parts from reference TRBV14 and TRBJ2-3): EAGVTQFPSHSVIEKGQTVTLRCDPISGHDNLYWYRRVMGKEIKFLLHFVKESKQDESGMPNNRFLAERTGGTYSTLKVQPAELEDSGVYFCASSLRGGADTQYFGPGTRLTVL.

The rearrangement links TRBV27 to TRBJ2-7, with a weak D call TRBD2 (5 bases). This CDR3 spans 13 amino acids. Germline CDR1 reads MNHEY; CDR2 reads SMNVEV (reference sequence). V was clipped by 3 bases and J by 2 bases, with 8 bases between them. The chain's CDR3 is CASSFREPYEQYF. For the CDR3, the DNA is TGTGCCAGCAGTTTCCGGGAACCCTACGAGCAGTACTTC.

This rearrangement joins TRBV27 to TRBJ1-2; D might be TRBD1 (5 bases). Germline values: CDR1 MNHEY, CDR2 SMNVEV (reference sequence). Trimming took 6 bases from V and 4 from J, leaving 15 bases between them. This CDR3 is 14 amino acids long. CDR3 in amino acids: CASRTSGGGYGYTF. The DNA for the CDR3 is TGTGCCAGCAGGACCTCGGGGGGAGGCTATGGCTACACCTTC.

This clone was seen only once. This chain uses TRBV12-3 or TRBV12-4 with TRBJ2-5; no clear D. The CDR3 is 13 amino acids. Trimming stripped 3 bases from V and 3 bases from J, with 8 bases between. Here the CDR3 reads CASSFGQEETQYF. The CDR3 DNA is TGTGCCAGCAGTTTTGGGCAGGAAGAGACCCAGTACTTC.

DNA of the CDR3: TGTGCCAGCAGCAGAAGGAGTAGCGGGGGGACTTCCACCGGGGAGCTGTTTTTT. It yields the protein CASSRRSSGGTSTGELFF. The chain joins TRBV6-2 or TRBV6-3 to TRBJ2-2, with TRBD2 identical over 10 bases. CDR3 size: 18 residues. V shed 6 bases and J 4 bases; nucleotides not matched to a gene: 14. Germline V lookup: CDR1 MNHEY, CDR2 SVGEGT.

The chain links TRBV6-5 to TRBJ1-1, with TRBD1 matching 7 bases. Trimming cost V 8 bases and J 3 bases; bases outside gene matches: 3. The CDR3 sequence is 12 residues long. Germline V CDR1 and CDR2: MNHEY, SVGAGI. The chain's CDR3 is CASVTGDTEAFF. CDR3 DNA: TGTGCCAGCGTAACAGGGGACACTGAAGCTTTCTTT.

The chain employs TRBV19 and TRBJ2-1; 8 positions agree with TRBD2. V gave up 5 bases and J gave up 3 bases; unmatched junction bases: 6. The CDR3 contains 15 residues. In germline, CDR1 is LNHDA, CDR2 SQIVND (reference sequence). The CDR3 nucleotides read TGTGCCAGTAGTCTCGGGAGGGCCCACTACAATGAGCAGTTCTTC. Translated: CASSLGRAHYNEQFF.

This clone showed up just a few times. The chain uses TRBV27 and TRBJ1-2; tentatively, D is TRBD1 (6 bases). Germline CDR1 is MNHEY and CDR2 is SMNVEV (reference sequence). The CDR3 is 11 residues long. The V end was cut by 5 bases, the J end by 5 bases, with 6 bases between. CDR3 residues: CASSQGYGYTF. Written as DNA, the CDR3 is TGTGCCAGCAGTCAGGGGTATGGCTACACCTTC.

This clone came up once. V gene TRBV4-2 combines with J gene TRBJ1-2, with D maybe TRBD1 (5 bases). There are 13 residues in the CDR3. Germline V lookup: CDR1 LGHNA, CDR2 YNFKEQ. V lost 5 bases and J 8 bases, leaving 15 bases between the germline ends. The CDR3 protein is CASSIEGPEGYTF. The CDR3 DNA reads as TGTGCCAGCAGCATCGAGGGGCCTGAGGGCTACACCTTC.

This chain joins TRBV10-1 and TRBJ2-5; D gene ambiguous. Germline V gene data show CDR1 as WNHNN and CDR2 as SYGVQD (reference sequence). The CDR3 loop spans 12 amino acids. V lost 7 bases and J 1 base, leaving 7 bases between the germline ends. The CDR3 loop reads CASNDGQETQYF. The CDR3 DNA sequence: TGCGCCAGCAACGACGGCCAAGAGACCCAGTACTTC.

The V and J genes are TRBV5-1 and TRBJ2-1; TRBD2 matches at 8 bases. V lost 3 bases and J lost 0; bases outside the gene matches: 2. CDR1 is SGHRS and CDR2 is YFSETQ in the germline V gene. This CDR3 is 15 amino acids long. CDR3 region: CASSSSGGSYNEQFF. DNA for the CDR3: TGCGCCAGCAGCTCCAGCGGGGGCTCCTACAATGAGCAGTTCTTC.

The J gene is TRBJ2-1, the V gene TRBV9; 12 nucleotides align to TRBD2. Trimming at V came to 3 bases and at J to 6 bases, leaving 7 bases not matched to a gene. The CDR3 spans 16 residues. Germline CDR1 SGDLS, CDR2 YYNGEE. The CDR3 sequence is CASSDRTSGVGNEQFF. DNA of the CDR3: TGTGCCAGCAGCGACCGGACTAGCGGGGTAGGCAATGAGCAGTTCTTC.

CDR3 DNA sequence: TGTGCCAGCTCACCTATTAGAGGGACTTACACCGGGGAGCTGTTTTTT. Its translation is CASSPIRGTYTGELFF. The chain recombines TRBV18 with TRBJ2-2, with D maybe TRBD2 (6 bases). Germline V gives CDR1 KGHSH, CDR2 LQKENI. CDR3 length: 16 amino acids. V gave up 3 bases and J gave up 3 bases, with 14 bases separating them.